This T cell receptor (beta chain) was recorded in a study of tumor-infiltrating lymphocytes in primary liver carcinoma. Findings of the study overall: Tumor region pairs overlapped more than did tumor-adjacent and tumor-blood pairs. Tumor top-250-clone fractions significantly exceeded those of blood (p = 0.039).

Unsorted bulk tissue of roughly 17-33 mg yielded co-extracted RNA and DNA. Chronic HBV infection, untreated so far, was present in the patients. Each sampled tumor had five separate regions taken from it. From roughly 0.55 ug of total RNA, TCR beta-specific cDNA was reverse-transcribed using a constant-region primer. TCR beta libraries came from three nested multiplex PCR rounds using slightly modified ARM-PCR. It was with TRBV1-TRBV30 forward primers and a C-beta reverse primer that the first two PCR rounds were run, at approximately 10 cycles each. MiXCR was run by TCRdb on the multiplex PCR reads, yielding one entry per CDR3 protein. The table has 80,000 or so distinct CDR3 sequences, over 55% seen once. Of note for this clonotype: Its antigen remains unknown. A read error may account for a junction end that differs from germline.

The CDR3 extends over 15 amino acids. CDR1 and CDR2 from the germline V gene are MNHEY and SVGEGT. The sequencing input was liver tumor tissue from sampling region 4. The subset was: tumor region T4, right-lateral pole. This TCR derives from a woman in her sixties or seventies with primary liver carcinoma and hepatitis B virus infection. The chain joins TRBV6-2 or TRBV6-3 to TRBJ2-7, with 7 bases aligning to TRBD1. In nucleotides, the CDR3 is TGTGCCAGCACCACATTACAGGGGAGCGCCTATGACCAGTACTTT. Amino acids: CASTTLQGSAYDQYF.